This TCR beta chain originates from a study of response to subunit inactivated influenza vaccine. CDR1 SGHAT and CDR2 FQNNGV come from the germline V gene. The CDR3 covers 20 residues. V shed 0 bases and J 8 bases; nucleotides not matched to a gene: 17. This clonotype was counted at least ten times. Its target is not known. Study-wide results and caveats: Every seasonal influenza vaccination brings in few new T cells, the authors suggested.

TCRdb recomputed calls from the RT-PCR reads with MiXCR, one row per CDR3 protein. The sample records 800,000 or so distinct CDR3 sequences, about 20% being singletons. The sequence derives from a man in his fifties or sixties who received an inactivated influenza vaccine. This chain joins TRBV11-2 and TRBJ2-1; 12 bases agree with TRBD2. The specimen was PBMCs from blood, collected about 5 days after vaccination. This chain's CDR3 is CASSLDAVFRLAGGLDEQFF. In nucleotides, the CDR3 is TGTGCCAGCAGCTTAGATGCTGTATTCCGGCTAGCGGGGGGGCTGGATGAGCAGTTCTTC.